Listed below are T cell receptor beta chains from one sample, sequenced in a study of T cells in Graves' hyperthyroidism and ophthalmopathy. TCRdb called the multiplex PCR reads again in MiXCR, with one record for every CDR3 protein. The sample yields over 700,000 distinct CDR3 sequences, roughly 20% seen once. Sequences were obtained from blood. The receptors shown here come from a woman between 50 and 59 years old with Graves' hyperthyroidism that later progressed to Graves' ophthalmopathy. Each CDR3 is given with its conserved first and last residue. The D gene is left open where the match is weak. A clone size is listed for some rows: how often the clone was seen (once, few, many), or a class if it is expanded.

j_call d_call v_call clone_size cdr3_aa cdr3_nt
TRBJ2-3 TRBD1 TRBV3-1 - CASSVQIWTGGTDTQYF TGTGCCAGCAGCGTTCAAATATGGACAGGCGGCACAGATACGCAGTATTTT
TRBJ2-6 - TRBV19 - CASSIMGAGANVLTF TGTGCCAGTAGTATCATGGGGGCCGGGGCCAACGTCCTGACTTTC
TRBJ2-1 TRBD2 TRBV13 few CASSLGTSGEAEEQFF TGTGCCAGCAGCCTAGGGACTAGCGGGGAGGCGGAGGAGCAGTTCTTC
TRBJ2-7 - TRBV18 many CASSPPTSYEQYF TGTGCCAGCTCACCACCAACTTCCTACGAGCAGTACTTC
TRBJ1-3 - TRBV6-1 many CASNPRGGRSGNTIYF TGTGCCAGCAACCCGAGGGGAGGCCGTTCTGGAAACACCATATATTTT
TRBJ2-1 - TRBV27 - CASSSGLEYNEQFF TGTGCCAGCAGTTCGGGACTCGAATACAATGAGCAGTTCTTC
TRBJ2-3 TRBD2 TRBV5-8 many CASSFPPGLADTQYF TGTGCCAGCAGCTTCCCACCCGGACTAGCAGATACGCAGTATTTT
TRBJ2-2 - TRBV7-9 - CASSLDPTSRDGELFF TGTGCCAGCAGCTTAGACCCCACTAGCAGAGACGGGGAGCTGTTTTTT
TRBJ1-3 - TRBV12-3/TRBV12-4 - CVSSLFGNTIYF TGTGTCAGCAGTTTATTTGGAAACACCATATATTTT
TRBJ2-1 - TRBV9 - CASSVVSGRDEYNEQFF TGTGCCAGCAGCGTAGTTTCGGGCAGGGATGAATACAATGAGCAGTTCTTC
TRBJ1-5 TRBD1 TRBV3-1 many CASSPGTDYNQPQHF TGTGCCAGCAGCCCTGGGACAGACTACAATCAGCCCCAGCATTTT
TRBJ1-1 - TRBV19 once CASSIEAGGDTEAFF TGTGCCAGTAGTATAGAAGCAGGCGGTGACACTGAAGCTTTCTTT
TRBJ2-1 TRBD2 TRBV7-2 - CASSTGLAVNEQFF TGTGCCAGCAGCACCGGACTAGCGGTGAATGAGCAGTTCTTC
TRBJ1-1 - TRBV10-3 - CAIMSGVNTEAFF TGTGCCATAATGAGTGGGGTAAACACTGAAGCTTTCTTT
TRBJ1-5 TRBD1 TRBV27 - CASSGGEAGGSYSNQPQHF TGTGCCAGCAGTGGGGGGGAGGCAGGGGGTTCCTATAGCAATCAGCCCCAGCATTTT
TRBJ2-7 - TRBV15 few CATSRSLESYEQYF TGTGCCACCAGCAGATCTCTTGAGTCCTACGAGCAGTACTTC
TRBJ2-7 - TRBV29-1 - CSVLEGGRSSYEQYF TGCAGCGTTTTGGAGGGGGGCCGAAGCTCCTACGAGCAGTACTTC
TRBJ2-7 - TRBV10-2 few CASSGWTGSSYEQYF TGCGCCAGCAGTGGGTGGACCGGGAGCTCCTACGAGCAGTACTTC
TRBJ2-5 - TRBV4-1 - CASSQEGWTVLQETRYF TGCGCCAGCAGCCAAGAAGGCTGGACGGTGCTGCAAGAGACCCGGTACTTC